This TCR beta chain was captured in a study of T cell responses to AZD1222 COVID-19 vaccine. Using immunoSEQ multiplex PCR, the repertoire was profiled, and TCRdb retains in-frame clones only, with some absent. The data show more than 100,000 clones, with roughly nine tenths seen just once and approximately 2.6% held by the top ten. The germline V gene has CDR1 MNHEY and CDR2 SMNVEV (reference sequence). The CDR3 sequence is 10 residues long. Between the trimmed V and J ends, which lost 6 bases and 10 bases, there was a span of 10 bases. This chain links TRBV27 with TRBJ2-7; D is unclear. The receptor comes from an adult who received the AZD1222 COVID-19 vaccine. The source was peripheral blood, collected 28 days after the second AZD1222 dose. CDR3 coding DNA: TGTGCCAGCAGCCTGGGTATTCAGTACTTC. This encodes CASSLGIQYF.